This TCR beta chain appears in the sequencing data of a study of OX40 agonist ivuxolimab in advanced cancers. Study background: Subjects had a mean age of about 65 years, with a range of roughly 20 to 79; around 80% were male. One hepatocellular carcinoma and two cutaneous melanoma patients partially responded.

The study's findings and limits: Relative to CD4+ cells, CD8+ T cells on average had more expanded clones. Antigen specificity remained undetermined for the expanded peripheral T cells.

Germline trimming cut 7 bases from V and 3 bases from J; bases unmatched to any gene: 6. The CDR3 length is 15 residues. Germline loops: CDR1 SGHAT, CDR2 FQNNGV. Method: immunoSEQ multiplex PCR; TCRdb's copy keeps in-frame clones and lacks some. This sample has tens of thousands of clones; about nine tenths occur once, and the top ten carry roughly 0.64%. A remark on this clone: Its matching antigen is unknown.

V gene TRBV11-2 combines with J gene TRBJ2-1; 10 bases are shared with TRBD1. The sample in question was CD4+ or CD8+ T cells sorted from blood, obtained in a trial of the OX40 agonist ivuxolimab. This clonotype was obtained from an adult with an advanced solid tumor such as melanoma, head and neck, liver or kidney cancer. The CDR3 loop reads CASNPRTGGYNEQFF. The CDR3 nucleotides read TGTGCCAGCAACCCCCGGACAGGGGGCTACAATGAGCAGTTCTTC.